Listed here are 6 T cell receptor beta chains from one sample, sequenced in a study of cytomegalovirus exposure and HLA in healthy donors (TCRdb year 2017). Libraries came from the immunoSEQ multiplex PCR assay. A mixture of 60 forward primers for TCR Vbeta segments and 13 reverse primers for TCR Jbeta segments was used in the multiplex PCR. TCRdb limited this immuneACCESS table to in-frame rearrangements with V and J called. A share of clones is missing; checked studies link under half to unresolved V genes, and the rest is unexplained. Here the sample has around 150,000 clones; about three quarters occur a single time. Of the sample, more than 3% falls within the top ten clones. The sequencing sample was made of PBMCs. All receptors come from a young man in good health and CMV-seronegative.

The V and J genes are TRBV29-1 and TRBJ1-2, with 10 bases identical to TRBD1. Looked up from germline, CDR1 is SQVTM and CDR2 is ANQGSEA. This CDR3 is 15 amino acids long. The V gene end was trimmed by 2 bases and the J gene end by 2 bases; junction bases not matched to a gene: 5. CDR3 DNA sequence: TGCAGCGTTGAAAGACAGGGGGCGGTGAACTATGGCTACACCTTC. It codes for CSVERQGAVNYGYTF.

The chain combines TRBV15 with TRBJ2-5; D not resolved. The CDR3 sequence is 16 residues long. Germline V gene data show CDR1 as LNHNV and CDR2 as YYDKDF (reference sequence). V gave up 0 bases and J gave up 2 bases, with 13 bases separating them. The CDR3 region is CATSRDDAALQETQYF. CDR3 bases: TGTGCCACCAGCAGAGATGACGCAGCGTTGCAAGAGACCCAGTACTTC.

The chain couples TRBV2 to TRBJ2-2; unclear D gene. The CDR3 contains 14 residues. Per the germline V gene, CDR1 is SNHLY and CDR2 is FYNNEI. Trimming took 2 bases from V and 5 from J, leaving 9 bases between them. The CDR3 nucleotides read TGTGCCAGCAGTGAATTCGAGGTTACCGGGGAGCTGTTTTTT. This translates into CASSEFEVTGELFF.

This chain connects TRBV14 to TRBJ2-5; TRBD2 aligns across 12 bases. CDR1 is SGHDN, CDR2 FVKESK, per germline. This CDR3 region has 17 residues. V gave up 1 base and J gave up 5 bases; unmatched junction bases: 8. CDR3 amino acids: CASSQGPTSGGAETQYF. The CDR3 bases are TGTGCCAGCAGCCAAGGCCCGACTAGCGGGGGAGCGGAGACCCAGTACTTC.

The CDR3 region is CSVRRDLETQYF. For the CDR3, the DNA is TGCAGCGTTCGAAGAGATCTGGAGACCCAGTACTTC. V and J are TRBV29-1 and TRBJ2-5, with D uncertain. This CDR3 spans 12 amino acids. V shed 5 bases and J shed 5 bases, with 12 bases lying between them. The germline V gene encodes CDR1 SQVTM and CDR2 ANQGSEA.

This clone was recorded a few times. The chain couples TRBV4-1 to TRBJ2-3, with 10 bases matching TRBD1. The V segment lost 0 bases and the J segment 5 bases; nucleotides outside the gene matches: 8. The CDR3 runs to 17 residues. Germline assignment: CDR1 MGHRA and CDR2 YSYEKL. CDR3 protein: CASSQDGTGAEGDTQYF. DNA of the CDR3: TGCGCCAGCAGCCAAGATGGGACAGGGGCCGAAGGAGATACGCAGTATTTT.